In this sample, the clone carrying this T cell receptor (beta chain) turned up a few times. This entry is derived from a study of blood T cell repertoires in COVID-19. Study summary: Donors in the United States, Italy and Spain gave samples during acute or convalescent COVID-19. The cDNA or gDNA used as material had been derived from T cells, B-cell-depleted T cells, or PBMCs.

As handled by the study authors: The authors estimated nucleated cell counts from reference gene primer amplification. Assay: immunoSEQ multiplex PCR; the TCRdb copy retains only in-frame clones and omits some. For V, J and clone size, that table is used; D and trimming come from the DNA. The sample holds under 150,000 clones, approximately 85% seen once. The CDR3 length is 15 residues. The J segment lost 3 bases and the V segment lost 0 bases, leaving 5 bases of the junction unmatched. Per the germline V gene, CDR1 is SGHNT and CDR2 is YYREEE (reference sequence). This TCR came from a woman aged 55-69 years with COVID-19, enrolled during active disease. The sequenced sample consisted of peripheral blood. The chain is built from TRBV5-4 and TRBJ2-7; TRBD1 matches at 8 bases. The CDR3 here is CASSLGQGAHYEQYF. The DNA of the CDR3 is TGTGCCAGCAGCTTGGGGCAGGGGGCGCACTACGAGCAGTACTTC.